This T cell receptor (beta chain) stems from a study of T cell repertoires in cytomegalovirus infection. In the study overall: Recently identified HLA-C-restricted CMV epitopes and well-studied HLA-B-restricted CMV epitopes were used by the study. Matching HLA type, along with CMV infection, was indicated by public TCR beta signatures. Notes on the study in general: Summed frequency of shared TCR beta families picked out CMV carriers who also had the relevant HLA. CMV-specific HLA-C-restricted TCR beta clonotypes dominated the ex vivo response.

The CDR3 runs to 15 residues. Germline CDR1 MNHEY, CDR2 SVGEGT. The V gene end was trimmed by 8 bases and the J gene end by 2 bases; junction bases not matched to a gene: 8. On this clonotype: Its specificity is unknown.

TCRdb re-called the reads with MiXCR, one entry per CDR3 protein. The sample lists around 360,000 distinct CDR3 sequences; approximately 30% were seen once. V usage is TRBV6-2 or TRBV6-3 and J usage is TRBJ2-2; 7 nucleotides align to TRBD1. The TCR was taken from a human donor in good health (CMV status not recorded). Some clones in this sample may be carry-over from other donors' samples. The sample in question was cultured PBMCs, obtained from culture after CMV antigen stimulation. The CDR3 loop reads CASCKGTVNTGELFF. The CDR3 bases are TGTGCCAGCTGTAAAGGGACAGTAAACACCGGGGAGCTGTTTTTT.